These 20 T cell receptor beta chains came from one sample sequenced in a study of blood T cells in healthy people across ages. Together with a sample-barcoded 5' primer, a J-beta primer mix was included in a second PCR lasting roughly 6 to 12 cycles. MiXCR, applied by TCRdb to the 5' RACE reads, yields one record per CDR3 protein. The sample shows some 920,000 distinct CDR3 sequences, roughly 51% of them seen only once. The sequenced sample was blood. Receptors originate from a woman aged 60-75 years in good health.

This clonotype was recorded only once. A read error is possible here, since a much larger clone lies one base away. The gene calls are TRBV27 and TRBJ2-5; D is possibly TRBD1 (6 bases). Deletions cut 4 bases from V and 7 bases from J, with 16 bases between. The CDR3 has 14 residues. Germline CDR1 MNHEY, CDR2 SMNVEV (reference sequence). This CDR3 is CASSSWKGDGTQYF. The CDR3 coding sequence is TGTGCCAGCAGTTCGTGGAAGGGGGACGGGACCCAGTACTTC.

The genes are TRBV3-1 and TRBJ2-5; D unresolved. Gene TRBJ2-7 matches the end of the DNA better, so the J call may be wrong. The germline gives CDR1 LGHDT, CDR2 YNNKEL (reference sequence). CDR3 length: 13 residues. The CDR3 DNA follows: TGTGCCAGCAGCCAAGGTGGGGTAGCCGAGCAGTACTTC. Its protein is CASSQGGVAEQYF.

This clonotype was counted only a few times. The V gene is TRBV5-1, the J gene TRBJ2-1, with D possibly TRBD2 on 5 matching bases. TRBJ2-7 matches the DNA end more closely, so the J call is doubtful. Germline V gene lookup returns CDR1 SGHRS and CDR2 YFSETQ. CDR3 length equals 13 residues. As DNA, the CDR3 is TGCGCCAGCAGCTTGGATGCCCCGGGGGAGCAGTACTTC. Protein sequence: CASSLDAPGEQYF.

This chain uses TRBV27 with TRBJ2-4, with D perhaps matching TRBD1 (5 bases). The J call may be incorrect, as the DNA end agrees better with TRBJ2-7. The CDR3 contains 13 residues. Germline V gives CDR1 MNHEY, CDR2 SMNVEV (reference sequence). The CDR3 sequence: CASGKLQGYEQYF. CDR3 in DNA: TGTGCCAGCGGAAAATTGCAGGGTTACGAGCAGTACTTC.

This clonotype was picked up a small number of times. The V and J genes are TRBV3-1 and TRBJ2-3; possibly TRBD2 for D (6 bases). This CDR3 spans 15 amino acids. V was cut by 7 bases and J by 4 bases, with 18 bases left in between. Germline CDR1 LGHDT, CDR2 YNNKEL (reference sequence). In nucleotides, the CDR3 is TGTGCCAGCACCTGGGCGGGGCGCGAGGCAGATACGCAGTATTTT. Its translation: CASTWAGREADTQYF.

The genes are TRBV19 and TRBJ2-1, with D possibly being TRBD1 (5 bases). The CDR3 has 13 amino acids. V lost 1 base to trimming and J lost 5 bases, with 6 bases between them. The germline V gene encodes CDR1 LNHDA and CDR2 SQIVND (reference sequence). As DNA, the CDR3 is TGTGCCAGTAGTATAGGACAGAACAATGAGCAGTTCTTC. It translates to CASSIGQNNEQFF.

The chain joins TRBV2 to TRBJ1-2, with D perhaps matching TRBD1 (5 bases). CDR1 SNHLY and CDR2 FYNNEI come from the germline V gene. Trimming removed 7 bases at V and 7 bases at J, with 19 bases between. This CDR3 spans 14 amino acids. Here the CDR3 DNA reads TGTGCCAGCACATTCGGGGGGACCGGCGGTGGCTACACCTTC. Translation gives CASTFGGTGGGYTF.

This clonotype was observed a single time. This chain joins TRBV12-3 or TRBV12-4 and TRBJ2-7; D perhaps matches TRBD2 (6 bases). TRBJ2-5 matches the DNA end more closely, so the J call is doubtful. There are 15 residues in the CDR3. As DNA, the CDR3 is TGTGCCAGCAGTTTAGGCGGGAAGGGGAAAGAGACCCAGTACTTC. Translated, it gives CASSLGGKGKETQYF.

The CDR3 coding sequence is TGCAGTGTCGGAGGGGGGGCGGTCGAGCAGTACTTC. This gives the protein CSVGGGAVEQYF. This chain links TRBV20-1 with TRBJ2-7; a possible D gene is TRBD2 (7 bases). The CDR3 loop spans 12 amino acids. The V and J ends lost 7 bases and 6 bases respectively, with 16 bases between them. Per germline, CDR1 DFQATT and CDR2 SNEGSKA (reference sequence).

CDR3 sequence: CASTQERLAEYQETQYF. DNA for the CDR3: TGCGCCAGCACCCAGGAGAGGCTAGCGGAATACCAAGAGACCCAGTACTTC. The chain joins TRBV10-1 to TRBJ2-5; 7 positions agree with TRBD2. There are 17 residues in the CDR3. V shed 7 bases and J 0 bases; nucleotides not matched to a gene: 14. Looked up from germline, CDR1 is WNHNN and CDR2 is SYGVQD (reference sequence).

This clonotype showed up many times. The V call is TRBV7-2, the J call TRBJ2-1; D is undetermined. The CDR3 runs to 15 residues. The ends were cut back, 7 bases at V and 7 bases at J, with 20 bases in the middle. From germline, CDR1 is SGHTA and CDR2 FQGNSA. The CDR3 region is CASMKQDLSWNEQFF. The CDR3 DNA reads TGTGCCAGCATGAAGCAAGATTTGAGTTGGAATGAGCAGTTCTTC.

The gene calls are TRBV6-5 and TRBJ2-1; weak D call: TRBD2 (5 bases). Trimming cost V 5 bases and J 9 bases, with 14 bases left between them. The CDR3 is made up of 13 amino acids. Per germline, CDR1 MNHEY and CDR2 SVGAGI. CDR3 DNA sequence: TGTGCCAGCAGTCCCCGTACTAGGAGTGAGCAGTTCTTC. This translates into CASSPRTRSEQFF.

On this clonotype itself: One end of the junction varies from germline; a read error may be responsible. This rearrangement joins TRBV12-3 or TRBV12-4 to TRBJ2-7; 8 bases align to TRBD2. The CDR3 covers 14 residues. The CDR3 region is CASRLAGTSYEQYF. Written as DNA, the CDR3 is TGTGCCAGCAGATTAGCGGGGACCTCCTACGAGCAGTACTTC.

In this sample, this clonotype turned up a few times. The V and J genes are TRBV29-1 and TRBJ1-2; D is possibly TRBD1 (6 bases). From germline, CDR1 is SQVTM and CDR2 ANQGSEA. With 2 bases removed from V and 4 bases from J, the gap between germline ends came to 8 bases. This CDR3 has 12 residues. CDR3 protein: CSVERDIYGYTF. The CDR3 coding sequence is TGCAGCGTTGAAAGGGACATCTATGGCTACACCTTC.

This chain uses TRBV20-1 with TRBJ2-1; the match to TRBD2 covers 9 bases. CDR1 is DFQATT, CDR2 SNEGSKA, per germline (reference sequence). J gave up 2 bases and V 6 bases, and 8 bases lay outside the gene matches. The CDR3 loop spans 15 amino acids. The CDR3 sequence is CSATGLARTYNEQFF. In nucleotides, the CDR3 is TGCAGTGCCACCGGACTAGCGCGAACCTACAATGAGCAGTTCTTC.

At least ten counts were recorded for this clonotype. This chain uses TRBV11-1 with TRBJ2-3; D not resolved. The CDR3 covers 14 residues. V was clipped by 5 bases and J by 5 bases, with 14 bases between them. Germline V lookup: CDR1 SGHAT, CDR2 FQDESV (reference sequence). In DNA form, the CDR3 reads TGTGCCAGCAGCCCCGGGTCCCTGGGAGATACGCAGTATTTT. Protein sequence: CASSPGSLGDTQYF.

This clonotype turned up a few times. The rearrangement links TRBV7-2 to TRBJ2-7; D is ambiguous. This CDR3 has 12 amino acids. Looked up from germline, CDR1 is SGHTA and CDR2 is FQGNSA. With 5 bases removed from V and 1 base from J, the gap between germline ends came to 6 bases. CDR3 amino acids: CASSQRSYEQYF. The CDR3 DNA reads as TGTGCCAGCAGCCAAAGGTCCTACGAGCAGTACTTC. Full variable domain (rest looked up from reference TRBV7-2 and TRBJ2-7): GAGVSQSPSNKVTEKGKDVELRCDPISGHTALYWYRQSLGQGLEFLIYFQGNSAPDKSGLPSDRFSAERTGGSVSTLTIQRTQQEDSAVYLCASSQRSYEQYFGPGTRLTVT.

Many counts were recorded for this clonotype. The V gene is TRBV4-1, the J gene TRBJ2-5; 7 nucleotides match TRBD1. The germline gives CDR1 MGHRA, CDR2 YSYEKL. The CDR3 runs 14 residues. V was pared by 1 base and J by 5 bases, with 4 bases of the junction left unmatched. The CDR3 DNA is TGCGCCAGCAGCCAAGGACAGGGTTTGGAGACCCAGTACTTC. This gives the protein CASSQGQGLETQYF.

The rearrangement links TRBV29-1 to TRBJ2-5; 8 nucleotides match TRBD2. Germline assignment: CDR1 SQVTM and CDR2 ANQGSEA. Trimming at V came to 4 bases and at J to 11 bases, leaving 18 bases not matched to a gene. The CDR3 runs to 15 residues. The CDR3, as DNA: TGCAGCGTTGCGGACCCAGCGGGAGTGTTCAATGAGCAGTACTTC. It translates to CSVADPAGVFNEQYF.

This clonotype has at least ten counts. This chain connects TRBV25-1 to TRBJ2-1; a weak D match, TRBD2 (5 bases). The CDR3 is 13 amino acids. The V gene lost 2 bases and the J gene lost 6 bases, with 8 bases spanning the gap. Germline assignment: CDR1 MGHDK and CDR2 SYGVNS. This chain's CDR3 is CASSELAPNEQFF. CDR3 nucleotide sequence: TGTGCCAGCAGTGAACTAGCCCCCAATGAGCAGTTCTTC.